This is a list of T cell receptor beta chains from one sample in a study of CD8 T cells in ankylosing spondylitis. TCRdb re-analysed the 5' RACE reads in MiXCR, keeping a single row per CDR3 protein. The sample lists approximately 300,000 distinct CDR3 sequences; 6.5% to 10% were seen once. The sequencing input was blood, either unsorted or a sorted T cell fraction (not recorded which). Receptors originate from a male donor with ankylosing spondylitis. The CDR3 runs from the conserved cysteine through the conserved F or W. D genes are given only for firm matches. Size is omitted from some rows. Given values are once, few, many or a class for expanded clones.

J: TRBJ1-5; D: -; V: TRBV29-1; size: few; CDR3: CSVGPDGNQPQHF; DNA: TGCAGTGTTGGTCCGGACGGGAATCAGCCCCAGCATTTT
J: TRBJ1-3; D: -; V: TRBV18; size: -; CDR3: CASSPSGNSGNTIYF; DNA: TGTGCCAGCTCGCCCTCGGGTAACTCTGGAAACACCATATATTTT
J: TRBJ2-2; D: -; V: TRBV9; size: many; CDR3: CASSSHSPTGELFF; DNA: TGTGCCAGCAGCTCACATAGCCCCACCGGGGAGCTGTTTTTT
J: TRBJ1-5; D: -; V: TRBV19; size: many; CDR3: CASRPPGPSNQPQHF; DNA: TGTGCCAGTAGACCCCCGGGCCCTTCCAATCAGCCCCAGCATTTT
J: TRBJ2-7; D: TRBD1; V: TRBV25-1; size: -; CDR3: CASSGSGGTKNEQYF; DNA: TGTGCCAGCAGTGGATCAGGGGGTACGAAAAACGAGCAGTACTTC
J: TRBJ2-3; D: TRBD2; V: TRBV15; size: many; CDR3: CATTSGRAIDTDTQYF; DNA: TGTGCCACCACGAGCGGGAGGGCCATTGACACAGATACGCAGTATTTT
J: TRBJ2-1; D: TRBD1; V: TRBV5-1; size: few; CDR3: CASSWGWTGGHEQFF; DNA: TGCGCCAGCAGCTGGGGCTGGACAGGGGGCCATGAGCAGTTCTTC
J: TRBJ2-1; D: -; V: TRBV3-1; size: -; CDR3: CASSQDTNPNNEQFF; DNA: TGTGCCAGCAGCCAAGATACTAACCCTAACAATGAGCAGTTCTTC
J: TRBJ2-2; D: -; V: TRBV6-5; size: many; CDR3: CASSYSKGSSSGELFF; DNA: TGTGCCAGCAGTTACTCGAAAGGCAGTAGCAGCGGGGAGCTGTTTTTT
J: TRBJ1-1; D: -; V: TRBV6-2/TRBV6-3; size: many; CDR3: CASSPWEAPTEAFF; DNA: TGTGCCAGCAGCCCCTGGGAGGCCCCCACTGAAGCTTTCTTT
J: TRBJ2-7; D: TRBD1; V: TRBV13; size: many; CDR3: CASSLAGRDRGLFYEQYF; DNA: TGTGCCAGCAGCTTAGCAGGTCGGGACAGGGGGCTGTTCTACGAGCAGTACTTC
J: TRBJ2-2; D: -; V: TRBV29-1; size: few; CDR3: CSVEEYGTGELFF; DNA: TGCAGCGTTGAGGAGTATGGCACCGGGGAGCTGTTTTTT
J: TRBJ2-5; D: -; V: TRBV28; size: many; CDR3: CASSSTIKGIGPWETQYF; DNA: TGTGCCAGCAGCTCCACCATCAAGGGGATTGGCCCCTGGGAAACCCAGTACTTC
J: TRBJ1-2; D: -; V: TRBV6-2/TRBV6-3; size: -; CDR3: CASSYDPGDHYGYTF; DNA: TGTGCCAGCAGTTACGATCCGGGGGACCACTATGGCTACACCTTC
J: TRBJ2-7; D: -; V: TRBV6-5; size: many; CDR3: CASSYSAGSYEQYF; DNA: TGTGCCAGCAGTTACTCCGCAGGGTCTTACGAGCAGTACTTC
J: TRBJ1-1; D: -; V: TRBV29-1; size: many; CDR3: CSVSETGTGPEAFF; DNA: TGCAGCGTCTCCGAAACAGGGACGGGCCCTGAAGCTTTCTTT
J: TRBJ2-7; D: TRBD1; V: TRBV28; size: few; CDR3: CASSRQGPRWSYEQYF; DNA: TGTGCCAGCAGTCGACAGGGACCCCGGTGGAGCTACGAGCAGTACTTC
J: TRBJ2-3; D: -; V: TRBV6-1; size: few; CDR3: CASSEGGHSTDTQYF; DNA: TGTGCCAGCAGTGAAGGTGGACACAGCACAGATACGCAGTATTTT
J: TRBJ1-4; D: -; V: TRBV27; size: -; CDR3: CASSFRGGGEKLFF; DNA: TGTGCCAGCAGTTTTCGGGGGGGCGGGGAAAAACTGTTTTTT
J: TRBJ2-1; D: -; V: TRBV19; size: many; CDR3: CASLAYGEQFF; DNA: TGTGCCAGCCTAGCCTACGGGGAGCAGTTCTTC
J: TRBJ2-7; D: -; V: TRBV5-1; size: many; CDR3: CASSVEISYEQYF; DNA: TGCGCCAGCAGCGTCGAGATATCCTACGAGCAGTACTTC
J: TRBJ2-7; D: -; V: TRBV6-1; size: few; CDR3: CASRASSTGPYEQYF; DNA: TGTGCCAGCAGGGCATCCTCGACGGGCCCCTACGAGCAGTACTTC
J: TRBJ2-3; D: -; V: TRBV6-4; size: -; CDR3: CASSYDYRSTDTQYF; DNA: TGTGCCAGCAGTTACGACTACCGAAGCACAGATACGCAGTATTTT
J: TRBJ1-1; D: -; V: TRBV5-1; size: few; CDR3: CASSQAARAEAFF; DNA: TGCGCCAGCAGTCAAGCCGCCCGTGCTGAAGCTTTCTTT
J: TRBJ1-4; D: TRBD1; V: TRBV5-1; size: few; CDR3: CASSPTGGYVSNEKLFF; DNA: TGCGCCAGCAGCCCGACAGGGGGCTATGTCTCTAATGAAAAACTGTTTTTT